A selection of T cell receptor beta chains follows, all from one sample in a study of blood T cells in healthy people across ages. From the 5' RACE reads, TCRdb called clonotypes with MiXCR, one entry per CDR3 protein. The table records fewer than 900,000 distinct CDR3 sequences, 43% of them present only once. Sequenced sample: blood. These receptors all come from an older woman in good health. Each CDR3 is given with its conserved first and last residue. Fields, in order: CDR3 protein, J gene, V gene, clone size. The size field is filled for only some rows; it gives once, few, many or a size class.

CASSVGGGRASLETQYF | TRBJ2-5 | TRBV9 | -
CASSFGASGTDTQYF | TRBJ2-3 | TRBV7-2 | -
CSATSAQVLSYEQYF | TRBJ2-7 | TRBV20-1 | -
CATSRDLAVQFF | TRBJ2-1 | TRBV15 | -
CASSSWTGAKNIQYF | TRBJ2-4 | TRBV7-2 | -
CASTARQSREQYF | TRBJ2-7 | TRBV12-3/TRBV12-4 | few
CASSATLGLNEQYF | TRBJ2-7 | TRBV25-1 | -
CASSELSGTVFTDTQYF | TRBJ2-3 | TRBV2 | -
CASNSRAGSFGEQYF | TRBJ2-7 | TRBV7-9 | -
CASSLVQKRNIQYF | TRBJ2-4 | TRBV6-2/TRBV6-3 | -
CASRPEAQGEYNEQFF | TRBJ2-1 | TRBV7-2 | -
CASSIGTPNTGELFF | TRBJ2-2 | TRBV18 | few
CAISGTSGNNEQFF | TRBJ2-1 | TRBV10-3 | many
CASSWRGGKFGETQYF | TRBJ2-5 | TRBV11-1 | few
CASGQQGNYGYTF | TRBJ1-2 | TRBV6-5 | -
CASSDSTSWKTGVYEQYF | TRBJ2-7 | TRBV6-4 | -
CAIKQGASEAFF | TRBJ1-1 | TRBV10-3 | few
CASSLDPRLGSYEQYF | - | TRBV12-3/TRBV12-4 | -
CSARGTGTSGYNEQYF | TRBJ2-7 | TRBV20-1 | -
CASIEYRGGNYGYTF | TRBJ1-2 | TRBV6-5 | -
CASSQLETSVFVNEQYF | TRBJ2-5 | TRBV13 | -
CASSRVPYQPQHF | TRBJ1-5 | TRBV6-5 | -
CASSLFSGSSYNEQFF | TRBJ2-1 | TRBV28 | -